The 23 T cell receptor beta chains listed next were all sequenced from one sample in a study of blood T cell repertoires in COVID-19. Profiled with immunoSEQ multiplex PCR; TCRdb holds only in-frame clones, not every one. The repertoire holds over 40,000 clones, with roughly four fifths as singletons. Material for sequencing was peripheral blood. Receptor source: a man aged 60 to 75 with active COVID-19.

The rearrangement joins TRBV6-2 or TRBV6-3 to TRBJ2-1; 7 bases agree with TRBD2. Germline V gene data show CDR1 as MNHEY and CDR2 as SVGEGT. The CDR3 spans 14 residues. J gave up 2 bases and V 4 bases, and 2 bases lay outside the gene matches. CDR3 sequence (DNA): TGTGCCAGCAGTTCTCTAGCGGCCTACAATGAGCAGTTCTTC. This sequence encodes CASSSLAAYNEQFF.

This chain links TRBV27 with TRBJ1-5, with TRBD1 as a possible D gene (5 bases). Looked up from germline, CDR1 is MNHEY and CDR2 is SMNVEV (reference sequence). Trimming left V 4 bases short and J 0 bases short, with 7 bases between. The CDR3 runs to 14 residues. CDR3 loop: CASSSTDSNQPQHF. The CDR3 bases are TGTGCCAGCAGTTCGACAGATAGCAATCAGCCCCAGCATTTT.

This clone was counted a single time. The genes are TRBV5-1 and TRBJ2-5; 7 nucleotides align to TRBD1. The germline CDR1 and CDR2 sequences are SGHRS and YFSETQ. V was pared by 7 bases and J by 5 bases, with 14 bases of the junction left unmatched. This CDR3 region has 15 residues. The CDR3 is CASLATGLGVETQYF. For the CDR3, the DNA is TGCGCCAGCCTCGCGACAGGGTTGGGTGTGGAGACCCAGTACTTC.

This clone was recorded only once. The chain uses TRBV15 and TRBJ1-1; TRBD1 matches 8 bases. Germline trimming cut 1 base from V and 6 bases from J; bases unmatched to any gene: 4. The CDR3 contains 14 residues. From germline, CDR1 is LNHNV and CDR2 YYDKDF (reference sequence). The CDR3 protein is CATSRGQGAAEAFF. CDR3 nucleotides: TGTGCCACCAGCAGAGGGCAGGGGGCTGCTGAAGCTTTCTTT.

The V call is TRBV4-1, the J call TRBJ2-5, with 9 nucleotides matching TRBD2. The CDR3 covers 17 residues. Trimming cost V 3 bases and J 5 bases; bases outside gene matches: 13. Looked up from germline, CDR1 is MGHRA and CDR2 is YSYEKL. In DNA, the CDR3 is TGCGCCAGCAGCCAGGAGGCGGCGGGGGGGCCGTGGGAGACCCAGTACTTC. Protein product: CASSQEAAGGPWETQYF.

The chain uses TRBV18 and TRBJ2-7; D is perhaps TRBD2 (6 bases). Trimming cost V 2 bases and J 3 bases, with 11 bases left between them. Germline CDR1 KGHSH, CDR2 LQKENI. The CDR3 length is 14 residues. CDR3 nucleotides: TGTGCCAGCTCACCAGTGGAGGGGAGCTACGAGCAGTACTTC. This translates into CASSPVEGSYEQYF.

The chain couples TRBV5-1 to TRBJ2-5; D is possibly TRBD2 (5 bases). V shed 0 bases and J shed 7 bases, with 16 bases lying between them. In germline, CDR1 is SGHRS, CDR2 YFSETQ. The CDR3 covers 15 residues. The CDR3 nucleotides are TGCGCCAGCAGCTTGGGGACCAGCGCAGAGGGGACCCAGTACTTC. It encodes CASSLGTSAEGTQYF. The full variable domain, rest sourced from reference TRBV5-1 and TRBJ2-5, is KAGVTQTPRYLIKTRGQQVTLSCSPISGHRSVSWYQQTPGQGLQFLFEYFSETQRNKGNFPGRFSGRQFSNSRSEMNVSTLELGDSALYLCASSLGTSAEGTQYFGPGTRLLVL.

J is TRBJ2-1 and V is TRBV27, with 7 bases lining up with TRBD2. This CDR3 contains 17 residues. J lost 10 bases, V lost 2 bases, and 17 bases had no gene match. Germline loops: CDR1 MNHEY, CDR2 SMNVEV (reference sequence). The CDR3 DNA reads TGTGCCAGCAGTTTAAGTTGGGGTCTAGCGGAGTGGGGAGAGCAGTTCTTC. It specifies CASSLSWGLAEWGEQFF.

The chain joins TRBV5-1 to TRBJ2-3; TRBD2 matches 10 bases. CDR1 and CDR2 (germline): SGHRS, YFSETQ. CDR3 length: 15 residues. J was trimmed by 5 bases and V by 2 bases; bases with no gene match: 5. The CDR3 loop is CASSLAGGPIDTQYF. CDR3 DNA sequence: TGCGCCAGCAGCTTAGCGGGGGGGCCGATAGATACGCAGTATTTT.

This sequence joins TRBV7-6 and TRBJ1-1; maybe TRBD1 (6 bases). The V gene lost 1 base and the J gene lost 0 bases, with 15 bases spanning the gap. Germline CDR1 SGHVS, CDR2 FNYEAQ. CDR3 size: 17 residues. In DNA, the CDR3 is TGTGCCAGCAGCTTAGGCGGAACCAACAGGGTGAACACTGAAGCTTTCTTT. Its protein product is CASSLGGTNRVNTEAFF. Combining the CDR3 with reference TRBV7-6 and TRBJ1-1 gives the whole variable domain GAGVSQSPRYKVTKRGQDVALRCDPISGHVSLYWYRQALGQGPEFLTYFNYEAQQDKSGLPNDRFSAERPEGSISTLTIQRTEQRDSAMYRCASSLGGTNRVNTEAFFGQGTRLTVV.

The rearrangement links TRBV2 to TRBJ2-1, with a tentative D call TRBD2 (6 bases). Between the trimmed V and J ends, which lost 4 bases and 8 bases, there was a span of 15 bases. The germline V gene has CDR1 SNHLY and CDR2 FYNNEI. This CDR3 has 14 amino acids. CDR3 loop: CASSAGLSWDEQFF. The DNA of the CDR3 is TGTGCCAGCAGTGCGGGACTCTCGTGGGATGAGCAGTTCTTC.

The chain has TRBV9 and TRBJ2-3, with 11 bases identical to TRBD2. CDR1 and CDR2 from the germline V gene are SGDLS and YYNGEE. After removal of 0 bases from V and 3 bases from J, the junction contained 6 bases not matched to a gene. The CDR3 spans 17 residues. The CDR3 loop is CASSVAGSGRGTDTQYF. The CDR3 DNA sequence: TGTGCCAGCAGCGTAGCAGGTAGCGGGAGGGGGACAGATACGCAGTATTTT.

The count of this clone is one. This chain links TRBV3-1 (or the pseudogene TRBV3-2) with TRBJ2-2; 8 bases are a match to TRBD1. Per germline, CDR1 LGHDT and CDR2 YNNKEL (reference sequence). Germline trimming cut 1 base from V and 5 bases from J; bases unmatched to any gene: 3. This CDR3 is 15 amino acids long. The CDR3 loop is CASSQAGQGTGELFF. The CDR3, as DNA: TGTGCCAGCAGCCAAGCAGGACAGGGAACCGGGGAGCTGTTTTTT.

The V call is TRBV19, the J call TRBJ2-5; D not resolved. Looked up from germline, CDR1 is LNHDA and CDR2 is SQIVND (reference sequence). The CDR3 sequence is 16 residues long. V lost 0 bases, J lost 1 base, and 12 bases lay in between. In nucleotides, the CDR3 is TGTGCCAGTAGTATAGATCTAGGATATTTCCAAGAGACCCAGTACTTC. Its translation is CASSIDLGYFQETQYF.

This rearrangement joins TRBV19 to TRBJ2-3, with D tentatively TRBD2 (5 bases). The germline V gene encodes CDR1 LNHDA and CDR2 SQIVND (reference sequence). V gave up 6 bases and J gave up 3 bases, with 13 bases separating them. CDR3 size: 14 residues. This CDR3 is CASSSLLGTDTQYF. CDR3 in DNA: TGTGCCAGTAGCTCCTTACTAGGAACAGATACGCAGTATTTT. The full variable domain, rest sourced from reference TRBV19 and TRBJ2-3, is DGGITQSPKYLFRKEGQNVTLSCEQNLNHDAMYWYRQDPGQGLRLIYYSQIVNDFQKGDIAEGYSVSREKKESFPLTVTSAQKNPTAFYLCASSSLLGTDTQYFGPGTRLTVL.

A few counts support this clone. The chain couples TRBV5-1 to TRBJ1-4; 9 bases are a match to TRBD1. The germline V gene has CDR1 SGHRS and CDR2 YFSETQ. V shed 4 bases and J 8 bases; nucleotides not matched to a gene: 9. The CDR3 has 15 amino acids. DNA for the CDR3: TGCGCCAGCAGCCGGGGGACAGGGAGTCAAGAAAAACTGTTTTTT. This codes for CASSRGTGSQEKLFF.

This rearrangement joins TRBV19 to TRBJ1-1; no firm D call. CDR3 length equals 14 residues. V was pared by 6 bases and J by 1 base, with 12 bases between. The germline V gene has CDR1 LNHDA and CDR2 SQIVND (reference sequence). The CDR3 sequence: CASRLLAANTEAFF. The CDR3 DNA reads TGTGCCAGTAGGCTACTTGCGGCGAACACTGAAGCTTTCTTT.

In its sample, this clone was seen a few times. The chain is built from TRBV7-8 and TRBJ2-7; D gene uncertain. The V end lost 2 bases, the J end lost 3 bases, and 11 bases lay between the germline ends. From germline, CDR1 is SGHVS and CDR2 FQNEAQ. This CDR3 has 14 residues. The CDR3 loop is CASSLSERIYEQYF. CDR3 DNA sequence: TGTGCCAGCAGCTTATCGGAGCGAATCTACGAGCAGTACTTC.

This clone was observed a few times. This chain links TRBV27 with TRBJ2-6; D remains ambiguous. This CDR3 spans 16 amino acids. The V end was cut by 5 bases, the J end by 0 bases, with 11 bases between. Germline CDR1 is MNHEY and CDR2 is SMNVEV (reference sequence). The CDR3 spells CASSRQASSGANVLTF. The CDR3 bases are TGTGCCAGCAGTCGTCAGGCCAGCTCTGGGGCCAACGTCCTGACTTTC.

This chain connects TRBV4-2 to TRBJ2-2; 9 bases line up with TRBD1. Germline V CDR1 and CDR2: LGHNA, YNFKEQ. The CDR3 is 14 residues long. Trimming took 5 bases from V and 5 from J; bases not matched to a gene: 3. This CDR3 reads CASSVGQGTGELFF. The CDR3 DNA reads as TGTGCCAGCAGCGTTGGACAGGGGACCGGGGAGCTGTTTTTT.

The chain couples TRBV27 to TRBJ1-3; TRBD1 agrees at 10 bases. CDR1 is MNHEY, CDR2 SMNVEV, per germline (reference sequence). CDR3 length: 15 residues. V lost 2 bases, J lost 4 bases, and 2 bases stayed unmatched. DNA for the CDR3: TGTGCCAGCAGTTTAAGGACAGGGGGAGGAAACACCATATATTTT. Its translation is CASSLRTGGGNTIYF.

V gene TRBV28 combines with J gene TRBJ2-7; no clear D. Germline assignment: CDR1 MDHEN and CDR2 SYDVKM. There are 14 residues in the CDR3. Trimming stripped 5 bases from V and 3 bases from J, with 14 bases between. In DNA, the CDR3 is TGTGCCAGCAGTGCCGTAGTCACCGTCTACGAGCAGTACTTC. This gives the protein CASSAVVTVYEQYF.

The chain combines TRBV18 with TRBJ2-7, with D possibly being TRBD1 (6 bases). Germline V lookup: CDR1 KGHSH, CDR2 LQKENI. Trimming removed 3 bases at V and 1 base at J, with 10 bases between. The CDR3 totals 14 residues. This CDR3 reads CASSPAQGSYEQYF. In nucleotides, the CDR3 is TGTGCCAGCTCACCTGCCCAGGGGTCCTACGAGCAGTACTTC.